Listed here are 10 T cell receptor beta chains from one sample, sequenced in a study of naive and memory T cell subsets. Points from the study as a whole: Especially in CD8 cells, naive repertoires contained a few larger clonotypes, possibly CD45RA-re-expressing memory cells.

Both TRBC1 and TRBC2 were covered by a beta constant-region primer of two equimolar oligonucleotides. Nested alpha and beta constant-region primers with the SP2 primer drove four PCR rounds on ligated cDNA. A single record per CDR3 protein comes from TCRdb applying MiXCR to the UMI-ligation and nested PCR reads. The data show 85,000 to 130,000 distinct CDR3 sequences, roughly 15% seen once. Antigens of these TCRs are unknown. Sequencing was carried out using naive CD8+ T cells from blood. These receptors originate from a human donor in good health.

The CDR3 region has the DNA TGTGCCAGCAGCTTAACAACGGGAGGGTGGAATGAGCAGTTCTTC. Translating gives CASSLTTGGWNEQFF. This chain connects TRBV5-6 to TRBJ2-1, with TRBD2 matching 8 bases. The trim removed 2 bases at V and 7 bases at J, leaving 8 bases unmatched. In germline, CDR1 is SGHDT, CDR2 YYEEEE. This CDR3 is 15 amino acids long.

A few counts support this clonotype. Germline is not matched at one junction end, which may reflect a read error. The CDR3 here is CASSSTASAF. In DNA form, the CDR3 reads TGTGCCAGCAGCAGTACGGCTTCCGCCTTC. This chain uses TRBV28 with TRBJ1-2, with D unresolved. Germline V gives CDR1 MDHEN, CDR2 SYDVKM. The CDR3 spans 10 residues.

The gene calls are TRBV6-5 and TRBJ2-7; possible D gene TRBD2, 6 bases. The CDR3 contains 17 residues. Trimming took 2 bases from V and 2 from J, leaving 19 bases between them. The germline V gene encodes CDR1 MNHEY and CDR2 SVGAGI. The chain's CDR3 is CASSYGNRDRGTYEQYF. DNA for the CDR3: TGTGCCAGCAGTTACGGGAACCGTGACCGCGGGACCTACGAGCAGTACTTC.

The rearrangement joins TRBV29-1 to TRBJ2-7; perhaps TRBD1 as D (5 bases). Germline values: CDR1 SQVTM, CDR2 ANQGSEA. CDR3 length: 12 amino acids. Deletions cut 0 bases from V and 3 bases from J, with 6 bases between. CDR3 in amino acids: CSVEDRDYEQYF. CDR3 DNA: TGCAGCGTTGAAGACAGGGACTACGAGCAGTACTTC.

This clonotype was seen only a few times. V and J are TRBV27 and TRBJ1-5; TRBD1 is a possible D gene (5 bases). The V gene lost 5 bases and the J gene lost 3 bases, with 14 bases spanning the gap. The CDR3 runs 15 residues. CDR1 is MNHEY and CDR2 is SMNVEV in the germline V gene (reference sequence). The DNA for the CDR3 is TGTGCCAGCAGTCCGTTTACAGGTACCAATCAGCCCCAGCATTTT. It encodes CASSPFTGTNQPQHF.

This clonotype was picked up a small number of times. This rearrangement joins TRBV6-2 or TRBV6-3 to TRBJ1-1; D is unresolved. The length of the CDR3 is 13 residues. Trimming removed 2 bases at V and 7 bases at J, with 11 bases between. Looked up from germline, CDR1 is MNHEY and CDR2 is SVGEGT. CDR3 sequence (DNA): TGTGCCAGCAGTTACGAAGGTGACCTTGAAGCTTTCTTT. It encodes CASSYEGDLEAFF.

The rearrangement uses TRBV25-1 and TRBJ2-7; 7 positions match TRBD1. This CDR3 contains 14 residues. Germline V gives CDR1 MGHDK, CDR2 SYGVNS. J was trimmed by 3 bases and V by 5 bases; bases with no gene match: 7. The CDR3 coding sequence is TGTGCCAGCAGTCCTTACCGGGACAGCTACGAGCAGTACTTC. It yields the protein CASSPYRDSYEQYF.

The sample holds a few counts of this clonotype. The V gene is TRBV2, the J gene TRBJ2-3; no reliable D call. CDR1 is SNHLY and CDR2 is FYNNEI in the germline V gene. Trimming took 3 bases from V and 1 from J, leaving 11 bases between them. The CDR3 consists of 15 residues. CDR3 coding DNA: TGTGCCAGCAGTGAGGAGCATCCCGGCACAGATACGCAGTATTTT. This codes for CASSEEHPGTDTQYF.

Ten or more counts support this clonotype. The chain carries TRBV4-1 and TRBJ1-1; D is uncertain. Germline lookup yields CDR1 MGHRA and CDR2 YSYEKL. Trimming removed 2 bases at V and 0 bases at J, with 7 bases between. The CDR3 is 14 residues long. The CDR3 spells CASSQSSLNTEAFF. Here the CDR3 DNA reads TGCGCCAGCAGCCAAAGCTCCCTGAACACTGAAGCTTTCTTT.

This clonotype was observed a few times. At one end the junction does not follow the germline gene, possibly because of a read error. The V and J genes are TRBV29-1 and TRBJ2-3; perhaps TRBD1 as D (5 bases). Germline V gives CDR1 SQVTM, CDR2 ANQGSEA. CDR3 size: 12 residues. DNA for the CDR3: TGCAGCGTTACCGACAGCACGGATACGCAGTATTTT. This sequence encodes CSVTDSTDTQYF.